Listed here is a single TCR beta chain. V shed 2 bases and J 4 bases; nucleotides not matched to a gene: 4. Germline loops: CDR1 MNHNS, CDR2 SASEGT. The CDR3 is 16 amino acids. This entry belongs to a study of blood T cell repertoires in COVID-19. Enrollees, about 18 to 100 years old, lived in about two dozen US areas. Assay used: immunoSEQ multiplex PCR; TCRdb lists only in-frame clones, some missing. The sample comprises about 230,000 clones, around 84% of which are singletons, and 15% to 19% rests with the top ten. Input material: PBMCs or T cells enriched from blood (not recorded which). This clonotype was obtained from a man aged 18 to 29 who had recovered from COVID-19. The chain is built from TRBV6-1 and TRBJ2-6; 8 positions match TRBD1. CDR3 residues: CASSEQGATGANVLTF. The DNA of the CDR3 is TGTGCCAGCAGTGAACAGGGGGCTACCGGGGCCAACGTCCTGACTTTC.